Presented here are 3 T cell receptor beta chains from one specimen sequenced in a study of post-analysis software for immune sequencing data. Overall study results and limits: Roughly five TRBV segments appeared more often in patients than in controls, and TRBV5-6, TRBV5-1 and TRBV20-1 were among these.

Unique molecular identifiers had been added to the TCR beta cDNA libraries. Each CDR3 protein is one row after TCRdb ran MiXCR on the PCR reads. Of some 690,000 distinct CDR3 sequences in the sample, just under 30% are singletons; the top ten hold roughly 0.57%. These receptors' targets are unknown. What was sequenced was blood. The receptors here all came from a girl aged 5-17 years with multiple sclerosis.

This clonotype was seen a handful of times. The genes are TRBV6-6 and TRBJ2-2, with 8 bases aligning to TRBD1. The J segment lost 5 bases and the V segment lost 5 bases, leaving 4 bases of the junction unmatched. Germline CDR1 is MNHNY and CDR2 is SVGAGI (reference sequence). There are 14 residues in the CDR3. As DNA, the CDR3 is TGTGCCAGCAGTGGACAGGGAGTAACCGGGGAGCTGTTTTTT. As protein: CASSGQGVTGELFF.

This clonotype has only a few counts. The CDR3 nucleotides are TGCAGTGCTCCGACAATAGCGGGAGGGCCCTACAATGAGCAGTTCTTC. It encodes CSAPTIAGGPYNEQFF. V is TRBV20-1 and J is TRBJ2-1; 11 bases line up with TRBD2. Germline CDR1 DFQATT, CDR2 SNEGSKA (reference sequence). The CDR3 is 16 amino acids. V lost 5 bases and J lost 2; bases outside the gene matches: 8.

This clonotype was counted only a few times. The chain couples TRBV28 to TRBJ1-2; D ambiguous. Trimming cost V 3 bases and J 0 bases, with 11 bases left between them. The CDR3 contains 15 residues. Germline-derived CDR1 and CDR2 are MDHEN and SYDVKM. CDR3 in amino acids: CASSFADEANYGYTF. The CDR3 region has the DNA TGTGCCAGCAGTTTTGCAGACGAAGCTAACTATGGCTACACCTTC.